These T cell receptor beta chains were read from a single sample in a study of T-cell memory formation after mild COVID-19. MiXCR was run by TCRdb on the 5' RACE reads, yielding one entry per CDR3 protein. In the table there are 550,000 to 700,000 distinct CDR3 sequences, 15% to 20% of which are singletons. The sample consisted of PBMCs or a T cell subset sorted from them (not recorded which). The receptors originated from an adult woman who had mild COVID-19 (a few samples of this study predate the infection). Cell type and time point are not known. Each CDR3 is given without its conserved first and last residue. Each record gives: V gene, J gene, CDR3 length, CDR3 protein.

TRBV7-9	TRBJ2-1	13	ASSRTSGGAGEQF
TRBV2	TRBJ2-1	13	ASSAGTSGVDEQF
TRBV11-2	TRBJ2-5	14	ASSLDSSLYKETQY
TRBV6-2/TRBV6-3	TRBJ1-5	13	ASSYSYRGGQPQH
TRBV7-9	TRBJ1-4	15	ASSVTETATTNEKLF
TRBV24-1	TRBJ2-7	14	ATSDLGDGAIRRWY
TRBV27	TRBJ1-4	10	ASSFAGRKLF
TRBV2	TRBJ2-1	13	ATPGHEGLYNEQF
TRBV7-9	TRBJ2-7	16	ASSSRTSGTMLAYEQY
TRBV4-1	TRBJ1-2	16	ASSQDYQGLRGNYGYT
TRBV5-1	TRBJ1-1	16	ASSFSVTRNNFDTEAF
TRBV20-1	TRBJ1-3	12	SAPDRVSGNTIY
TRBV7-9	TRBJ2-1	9	ASSIGVVQF
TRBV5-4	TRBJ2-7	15	ASSREGLAGYSYEQY
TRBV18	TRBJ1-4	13	ASSHVGGKNEKLF
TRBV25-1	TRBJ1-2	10	ASSVGGDGYT
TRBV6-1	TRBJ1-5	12	ASTSGRLNQPQH
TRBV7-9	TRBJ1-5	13	ASSPWTDSNQPQH
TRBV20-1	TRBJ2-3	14	SAIKTWGSGGDTQY